These 24 T cell receptor beta chains came from one sample sequenced in a study of blood T cell repertoires in COVID-19. Assay: immunoSEQ multiplex PCR; the TCRdb copy retains only in-frame clones and omits some. The repertoire has a few hundred thousand clones, 90% of them found once; the top ten carry 6% to 8%. Sequencing was carried out using peripheral blood. These TCRs come from a woman in her forties or fifties with COVID-19, enrolled during active disease.

This rearrangement joins TRBV5-1 to TRBJ2-7; TRBD1 aligns across 8 bases. J lost 7 bases, V lost 1 base, and 16 bases had no gene match. Germline CDR1 SGHRS, CDR2 YFSETQ. This CDR3 has 17 amino acids. This chain's CDR3 is CASSLQLRQGSPREQYF. The CDR3 coding sequence is TGCGCCAGCAGCTTGCAACTCCGACAGGGGTCCCCTCGGGAGCAGTACTTC.

The chain has TRBV6-4 and TRBJ2-3; D uncertain. This CDR3 contains 14 residues. V dropped 5 bases and J dropped 2 bases, with 11 bases sitting between them. CDR1 MRHNA and CDR2 SNTAGT come from the germline V gene. The CDR3 here is CASSRDKYTDTQYF. CDR3 DNA sequence: TGTGCCAGCAGTCGCGACAAATACACAGATACGCAGTATTTT.

The CDR3 sequence is CASSLQGAGNTIYF. CDR3 sequence (DNA): TGTGCCAGCAGCTTACAGGGGGCTGGAAACACCATATATTTT. The chain uses TRBV7-2 and TRBJ1-3; 7 bases are shared with TRBD1. The CDR3 loop spans 14 amino acids. Germline V gives CDR1 SGHTA, CDR2 FQGNSA. V was pared by 2 bases and J by 2 bases, with 0 bases of the junction left unmatched.

The genes are TRBV27 and TRBJ2-7, with 9 bases fitting TRBD1. Trimming at V came to 5 bases and at J to 4 bases, leaving 3 bases not matched to a gene. CDR1 MNHEY and CDR2 SMNVEV come from the germline V gene (reference sequence). The CDR3 length is 13 residues. For the CDR3, the DNA is TGTGCCAGCAGTCGACAGGGGGGGTACGAGCAGTACTTC. Protein: CASSRQGGYEQYF.

This clone was detected only a few times. This sequence joins TRBV11-2 and TRBJ1-3, with a weak D call TRBD1 (6 bases). The CDR3 has 18 residues. Germline loops: CDR1 SGHAT, CDR2 FQNNGV. Trimming left V 2 bases short and J 0 bases short, with 17 bases between. CDR3 region: CASSLTPGGGSSGNTIYF. The CDR3 coding sequence is TGTGCCAGCAGCTTAACCCCGGGAGGGGGGAGCTCTGGAAACACCATATATTTT.

The J gene is TRBJ2-7, the V gene TRBV19, with 9 bases fitting TRBD2. CDR1 and CDR2 from the germline V gene are LNHDA and SQIVND (reference sequence). The CDR3 totals 15 residues. V lost 3 bases to trimming and J lost 0 bases; unmatched junction nucleotides: 3. CDR3 DNA: TGTGCCAGTAGTATTAAGCGGGAGGTCTCCTACGAGCAGTACTTC. Its translation is CASSIKREVSYEQYF.

The chain employs TRBV4-1 and TRBJ1-5; the match to TRBD1 covers 10 bases. CDR3 length equals 16 residues. Germline V gene lookup returns CDR1 MGHRA and CDR2 YSYEKL. The J segment lost 6 bases and the V segment lost 3 bases, leaving 8 bases of the junction unmatched. CDR3 nucleotides: TGCGCCAGCAGCCAGTTGGGACAGGGGAGCGGTCAGCCCCAGCATTTT. It encodes CASSQLGQGSGQPQHF.

V is TRBV27 and J is TRBJ1-6; 8 nucleotides match TRBD1. Looked up from germline, CDR1 is MNHEY and CDR2 is SMNVEV (reference sequence). The CDR3 loop spans 19 amino acids. With V trimmed by 6 bases and J by 10 bases, 23 bases remained unmatched. CDR3 amino acids: CASSLKFWVFGQGQSPLHF. The CDR3 DNA reads TGTGCCAGCAGCCTTAAGTTTTGGGTGTTTGGACAGGGCCAGTCACCCCTCCACTTT.

The rearrangement uses TRBV6-5 and TRBJ2-1; 13 bases are shared with TRBD2. Trimming removed 9 bases from V and 8 bases from J; junction bases left unmatched: 7. This CDR3 contains 14 residues. Germline V lookup: CDR1 MNHEY, CDR2 SVGAGI. The DNA of the CDR3 is TGTGCCAGTTCACTAGCGGGAGGGCCCCATGAGCAGTTCTTC. Translated: CASSLAGGPHEQFF.

The chain's CDR3 is CASSLVGYNEQFF. CDR3 sequence (DNA): TGTGCCAGCAGCTTAGTCGGCTACAATGAGCAGTTCTTC. V gene TRBV7-9 combines with J gene TRBJ2-1; no firm D call. This CDR3 is 13 amino acids long. V lost 1 base and J lost 3, with 4 bases in between. Germline V gives CDR1 SEHNR, CDR2 FQNEAQ (reference sequence).

The J gene is TRBJ2-1, the V gene TRBV11-3; 11 nucleotides agree with TRBD1. This CDR3 has 18 amino acids. Germline V CDR1 and CDR2: SGHNT, YENEEA. V dropped 0 bases and J dropped 5; count of bases not matched to a gene: 9. The CDR3 region is CASSLEQLGQGGDNEQFF. The CDR3 DNA sequence: TGTGCCAGCAGCTTAGAACAATTGGGACAGGGGGGTGACAATGAGCAGTTCTTC.

J is TRBJ2-5 and V is TRBV19; D may be TRBD1 (6 bases). Per the germline V gene, CDR1 is LNHDA and CDR2 is SQIVND (reference sequence). The CDR3 covers 16 residues. The V end lost 5 bases, the J end lost 3 bases, and 19 bases lay between the germline ends. Written as DNA, the CDR3 is TGTGCCAGTAGTCGAGACAGGAATAGGGGAGAAGAGACCCAGTACTTC. It yields the protein CASSRDRNRGEETQYF.

This chain links TRBV6-6 with TRBJ1-2; maybe TRBD1 (5 bases). Germline V gene data show CDR1 as MNHNY and CDR2 as SVGAGI (reference sequence). The ends were cut back, 6 bases at V and 4 bases at J, with 21 bases in the middle. This CDR3 spans 16 amino acids. The CDR3: CASSREMGGGSYGYTF. The CDR3 coding sequence is TGTGCCAGCAGCCGAGAAATGGGGGGGGGAAGCTATGGCTACACCTTC.

Ten or more counts support this clone. This chain links TRBV9 with TRBJ2-1, with 10 bases matching TRBD2. CDR3 length equals 15 residues. Germline V gene data show CDR1 as SGDLS and CDR2 as YYNGEE. Trimming cost V 4 bases and J 3 bases; bases outside gene matches: 4. The CDR3 reads CASSLAGGNYNEQFF. The CDR3 DNA is TGTGCCAGCAGCTTAGCGGGAGGCAACTACAATGAGCAGTTCTTC.

The chain couples TRBV24-1 to TRBJ2-1; 10 bases match TRBD2. The CDR3 sequence is 16 residues long. Trimming took 2 bases from V and 6 from J; bases not matched to a gene: 6. Germline values: CDR1 KGHDR, CDR2 SFDVKD. Here the CDR3 reads CATSDSLAGVFNEQFF. CDR3 bases: TGTGCCACCAGTGATTCTCTAGCGGGAGTATTCAATGAGCAGTTCTTC.

The rearrangement uses TRBV6-5 and TRBJ2-5, with D possibly matching TRBD1 (6 bases). The CDR3 spans 13 residues. V lost 7 bases, J lost 5 bases, and 14 bases lay in between. From germline, CDR1 is MNHEY and CDR2 SVGAGI. CDR3 nucleotides: TGTGCCAGCACCTCGACGAGGGGGGAGACCCAGTACTTC. Its protein is CASTSTRGETQYF.

The chain is built from TRBV4-1 and TRBJ1-1; D unclear. Trimming removed 1 base at V and 4 bases at J, with 13 bases between. Germline-derived CDR1 and CDR2 are MGHRA and YSYEKL. The CDR3 extends over 15 amino acids. The CDR3 coding sequence is TGCGCCAGCAGCCAAGTTTCCGTCGGAGGCACTGAAGCTTTCTTT. Translated: CASSQVSVGGTEAFF.

The chain combines TRBV6-5 with TRBJ1-1, with D perhaps matching TRBD1 (5 bases). Germline-derived CDR1 and CDR2 are MNHEY and SVGAGI. Trimming removed 6 bases at V and 2 bases at J, with 7 bases between. This CDR3 has 12 amino acids. The CDR3 DNA sequence: TGTGCCAGCAGCGGGGGAAACACTGAAGCTTTCTTT. Translating gives CASSGGNTEAFF.

The chain uses TRBV5-1 and TRBJ2-7, with a tentative D call TRBD1 (6 bases). CDR1 is SGHRS, CDR2 YFSETQ, per germline. CDR3 length: 15 residues. Between the trimmed V and J ends, which lost 4 bases and 5 bases, there was a span of 19 bases. CDR3 DNA sequence: TGCGCCAGCAGCCGGGGTACAGGGTTCGGCGACGAGCAGTACTTC. It translates to CASSRGTGFGDEQYF.

The chain is built from TRBV4-1 and TRBJ2-1; the match to TRBD2 covers 10 bases. The CDR3 is 15 residues long. The germline gives CDR1 MGHRA, CDR2 YSYEKL. J gave up 5 bases and V 8 bases, and 9 bases lay outside the gene matches. CDR3 in amino acids: CASGSSGRSDNEQFF. CDR3 bases: TGCGCCAGCGGATCTAGCGGGAGAAGCGACAATGAGCAGTTCTTC.

The rearrangement uses TRBV18 and TRBJ1-2, with 7 positions matching TRBD1. The CDR3 runs 16 residues. Germline CDR1 and CDR2: KGHSH and LQKENI. The ends lost 2 bases at V and 2 bases at J; junction bases unmatched: 8. The CDR3 region is CASSPGKNRGNYGYTF. In nucleotides, the CDR3 is TGTGCCAGCTCACCAGGGAAAAACAGGGGCAACTATGGCTACACCTTC. Together with reference TRBV18 and TRBJ1-2, the CDR3 gives the full variable domain: NAGVMQNPRHLVRRRGQEARLRCSPMKGHSHVYWYRQLPEEGLKFMVYLQKENIIDESGMPKERFSAEFPKEGPSILRIQQVVRGDSAAYFCASSPGKNRGNYGYTFGSGTRLTVV.

The genes are TRBV4-2 and TRBJ2-7; D remains unclear. CDR1 and CDR2 (germline): LGHNA, YNFKEQ. This CDR3 region has 12 residues. Trimming left V 1 base short and J 7 bases short, with 8 bases between. CDR3 region: CASSQVSSEQYF. The CDR3 DNA reads TGTGCCAGCAGCCAAGTTAGCTCGGAGCAGTACTTC.

The genes are TRBV18 and TRBJ1-4; tentatively, D is TRBD1 (5 bases). V dropped 3 bases and J dropped 4 bases, with 9 bases sitting between them. Germline values: CDR1 KGHSH, CDR2 LQKENI. The CDR3 consists of 14 residues. The CDR3 DNA is TGTGCCAGCTCACCTAGACAGTATAATGAAAAACTGTTTTTT. It codes for CASSPRQYNEKLFF.

The chain carries TRBV10-3 and TRBJ1-1, with unresolved D. V was pared by 2 bases and J by 2 bases, with 6 bases between. Germline loops: CDR1 ENHRY, CDR2 SYGVKD. This CDR3 has 13 residues. In DNA, the CDR3 is TGTGCCATCAGTGAGGTAGAAAACACTGAAGCTTTCTTT. The encoded protein is CAISEVENTEAFF.